This T cell receptor (beta chain) emerged from a study of T cell responses to AZD1222 COVID-19 vaccine. Worth noting for this clone: Its antigen is currently unknown.

The CDR3 contains 18 residues. V was clipped by 4 bases and J by 2 bases; unmatched bases: 9. Germline CDR1 KGHDR, CDR2 SFDVKD. Sequenced by immunoSEQ multiplex PCR; TCRdb stores in-frame clones only, minus some. The sample holds 100,000 to 150,000 clones, roughly 92% seen once. Findings of the study overall: There were vaccine-associated CD4 TCRs across spike, dominant at 160-218 and 743-854. Spike-specific TCR depth and breadth grew after two AZD1222 doses. Unmutated variant regions are reportedly the target of nearly half of TCRs that are spike-specific.

The clonotype comes from an adult who received the AZD1222 COVID-19 vaccine. V usage is TRBV24-1 and J usage is TRBJ2-6; 8 bases agree with TRBD1. The material sequenced was peripheral blood, taken 28 days after the second AZD1222 dose. The CDR3 sequence is CATSDPRTGITGANVLTF. CDR3 in DNA: TGTGCCACCAGTGACCCCCGGACAGGGATCACTGGGGCCAACGTCCTGACTTTC.